Following are 17 T cell receptor beta chains from one sample sequenced in a study of blood T cell repertoires in COVID-19. TCRdb keeps only in-frame clones here, not all; method: immunoSEQ multiplex PCR. The sample has about 240,000 clones, about four fifths seen once. The source material was peripheral blood. Receptors were obtained from a man younger than 40 who had recovered from COVID-19.

V and J are TRBV5-6 and TRBJ2-1; 7 bases agree with TRBD1. The CDR3 is 15 amino acids. Germline V gene data show CDR1 as SGHDT and CDR2 as YYEEEE. V shed 9 bases and J 0 bases; nucleotides not matched to a gene: 9. Here the CDR3 reads CAKKIRDSSYNEQFF. The CDR3 region has the DNA TGTGCCAAGAAAATAAGGGACAGCTCCTACAATGAGCAGTTCTTC.

The J gene is TRBJ1-2, the V gene TRBV12-3 or TRBV12-4, with unresolved D. The CDR3 has 13 amino acids. The V end was cut by 5 bases, the J end by 10 bases, with 17 bases between. The CDR3 sequence: CASSGGGVWLYTF. DNA of the CDR3: TGTGCCAGCAGTGGAGGTGGGGTGTGGCTCTACACCTTC.

As DNA, the CDR3 is TGCAGCGTTGCACAGGGTAGCGTAGGCAATCAGCCCCAGCATTTT. This translates into CSVAQGSVGNQPQHF. The genes are TRBV29-1 and TRBJ1-5; weak D call: TRBD1 (6 bases). CDR1 and CDR2 from the germline V gene are SQVTM and ANQGSEA. Trimming cost V 4 bases and J 2 bases, with 15 bases left between them. The length of the CDR3 is 15 residues.

This clone was seen only once. This rearrangement joins TRBV5-4 to TRBJ1-4, with 8 bases identical to TRBD1. CDR1 SGHNT and CDR2 YYREEE come from the germline V gene (reference sequence). This CDR3 contains 13 residues. The J segment lost 8 bases and the V segment lost 5 bases, leaving 5 bases of the junction unmatched. CDR3 sequence reads: CASRTGADEKLFF. The CDR3 bases are TGTGCCAGCAGGACAGGGGCTGACGAAAAACTGTTTTTT.

This rearrangement joins TRBV12-5 to TRBJ2-7, with 12 bases lining up with TRBD1. This CDR3 region has 16 residues. Germline V gene data show CDR1 as LGHNT and CDR2 as FRNRAP. Germline trimming cut 7 bases from V and 6 bases from J; bases unmatched to any gene: 13. CDR3 loop: CASARGGTGGQGEQYF. CDR3 nucleotide sequence: TGTGCTAGTGCCCGCGGGGGGACAGGGGGCCAAGGCGAGCAGTACTTC.

The gene calls are TRBV15 and TRBJ2-3, with a possible D match to TRBD1 (5 bases). V gave up 4 bases and J gave up 0 bases, with 14 bases separating them. This CDR3 has 16 residues. Germline-derived CDR1 and CDR2 are LNHNV and YYDKDF (reference sequence). In DNA form, the CDR3 reads TGTGCCACCAGCACCACGACAGAAGTCAGCACAGATACGCAGTATTTT. This codes for CATSTTTEVSTDTQYF.

The chain is built from TRBV5-1 and TRBJ2-2; 9 bases are a match to TRBD2. Germline-derived CDR1 and CDR2 are SGHRS and YFSETQ. With V trimmed by 1 base and J by 2 bases, 6 bases remained unmatched. CDR3 length: 17 residues. Here the CDR3 reads CASSLRRGGANTGELFF. CDR3 nucleotides: TGCGCCAGCAGCTTGCGCCGCGGGGGGGCAAACACCGGGGAGCTGTTTTTT.

The genes are TRBV9 and TRBJ2-1; 9 nucleotides match TRBD2. V was pared by 4 bases and J by 7 bases, with 12 bases of the junction left unmatched. Germline CDR1 SGDLS, CDR2 YYNGEE. The CDR3 sequence is 16 residues long. CDR3 sequence (DNA): TGTGCCAGCAGCAAAAGTGGCGGGGGGGCCGGTAATGAGCAGTTCTTC. This encodes CASSKSGGGAGNEQFF.

This chain connects TRBV24-1 to TRBJ2-3; TRBD2 might be the D (6 bases). The CDR3 covers 16 residues. V was cut by 4 bases and J by 1 base, with 14 bases left in between. Germline CDR1 KGHDR, CDR2 SFDVKD. The DNA of the CDR3 is TGTGCCACCAGTGACATTACCGGGACTGGCACAGATACGCAGTATTTT. The encoded protein is CATSDITGTGTDTQYF.

The V gene is TRBV11-2, the J gene TRBJ1-1, with a possible D match to TRBD1 (5 bases). This CDR3 is 15 amino acids long. Germline assignment: CDR1 SGHAT and CDR2 FQNNGV. Between the trimmed V and J ends, which lost 1 base and 11 bases, there was a span of 20 bases. The CDR3, as DNA: TGTGCCAGCAGCTTAGGTCGGATAACTGGGGCAAGGGCTTTCTTT. As protein: CASSLGRITGARAFF.

This chain links TRBV10-3 with TRBJ2-5; TRBD2 aligns across 7 bases. The J segment lost 0 bases and the V segment lost 3 bases, leaving 1 base of the junction unmatched. Germline loops: CDR1 ENHRY, CDR2 SYGVKD. This CDR3 is 14 amino acids long. In DNA, the CDR3 is TGTGCCATCAGTGACGGGACTAACCAAGAGACCCAGTACTTC. Encoded protein: CAISDGTNQETQYF.

This clone was seen more than once but under ten times. CDR3 amino acids: CASSAGLAGANTGELFF. Written as DNA, the CDR3 is TGTGCCAGCAGCGCGGGACTAGCGGGGGCCAACACCGGGGAGCTGTTTTTT. The rearrangement uses TRBV5-6 and TRBJ2-2; the match to TRBD2 covers 14 bases. Germline V lookup: CDR1 SGHDT, CDR2 YYEEEE. V gave up 4 bases and J gave up 2 bases; unmatched junction bases: 4. The CDR3 totals 17 residues.

The chain links TRBV5-1 to TRBJ1-1; D remains ambiguous. The CDR3 runs to 14 residues. Trimming took 4 bases from V and 0 from J, leaving 10 bases between them. CDR1 is SGHRS and CDR2 is YFSETQ in the germline V gene. This CDR3 reads CASSPRMMNTEAFF. The CDR3 DNA sequence: TGCGCCAGCAGCCCGCGTATGATGAACACTGAAGCTTTCTTT.

The chain uses TRBV29-1 and TRBJ2-7; D perhaps matches TRBD2 (5 bases). The V and J ends lost 4 bases and 2 bases respectively, with 9 bases between them. CDR3 length: 12 amino acids. Germline V gene lookup returns CDR1 SQVTM and CDR2 ANQGSEA. The CDR3 region has the DNA TGCAGCGTTGTTTCCGGGGCCTACGAGCAGTACTTC. This translates into CSVVSGAYEQYF.

This rearrangement joins TRBV7-8 to TRBJ1-1; no firm D call. The CDR3 consists of 13 residues. Germline-derived CDR1 and CDR2 are SGHVS and FQNEAQ. V lost 7 bases to trimming and J lost 0 bases, with 9 bases between them. The CDR3 DNA reads as TGTGCCAGCAAACTAGGGATGAACACTGAAGCTTTCTTT. Protein sequence: CASKLGMNTEAFF.

The chain recombines TRBV6-4 with TRBJ1-5; D is unresolved. There are 16 residues in the CDR3. CDR1 and CDR2 from the germline V gene are MRHNA and SNTAGT. Trimming left V 10 bases short and J 0 bases short, with 19 bases between. This CDR3 is CATGKWAPNSNQPQHF. CDR3 in DNA: TGTGCCACCGGCAAGTGGGCCCCTAATAGCAATCAGCCCCAGCATTTT.

V usage is TRBV7-7 and J usage is TRBJ2-3; weak D call: TRBD2 (7 bases). This CDR3 region has 16 residues. Per the germline V gene, CDR1 is SSHAT and CDR2 is FNYEAQ (reference sequence). V lost 5 bases to trimming and J lost 1 base, with 16 bases between them. The CDR3, as DNA: TGTGCCAGCAGCCTGGGGGGGGCTGCCGGCACAGATACGCAGTATTTT. Encoded protein: CASSLGGAAGTDTQYF.